This T cell receptor (beta chain) was sequenced during a study of blood T cell repertoires in COVID-19 (dated by TCRdb to between 2020 and 2021). Regarding the complete study: Collaborator samples came from the United States, Italy and Spain and covered acute and convalescent phases of COVID-19. The repertoires were released in a freely available public database intended as a resource for research on the immune response to SARS-CoV-2. A de-identified subject ID, COVID-19 status, age in years and sex were almost always included in the sample metadata. Where available, HLA class I and class II types were obtained from metadata supplied by the sample provider rather than from assay-based typing. The material from the prospective study consisted of cDNA or gDNA derived from T cells, B-cell-depleted T cells, or PBMCs. Subjects who had been exposed to COVID-19, were actively infected with it, or had recovered from it provided the deeply sampled blood TCRbeta repertoires that made up the dataset. The samples were drawn from the first 160 participants of the ongoing ImmuneRACE study and from over a thousand subjects provided by 6 global collaborators. Overall results and qualifications from the work: How much clinical and demographic metadata was included differed by source and by participant, and the metadata was provided uncurated.

Note on this clone: Its antigen is not yet known. No much larger clone is present one base from it, and per-base qualities are unavailable.

TCRbeta CDR3 regions were amplified from genomic DNA by means of the immunoSEQ Assay, a bias-controlled multiplex PCR. As for the original processing: Within the assay, amplification of reference gene primers was used to estimate how many nucleated cells each sample contained. Sequence reads were collapsed and filtered to measure the absolute abundance of every unique TCRbeta CDR3 rearrangement. For each sample, productive Simpson clonality was calculated by taking the square root of Simpson's diversity index across productive rearrangements. TCRdb stores this immuneACCESS table with in-frame sequences only. Part of the clones is absent; in the studies checked, under half of the shortfall reflects unresolved V genes, and no reason is known for the rest. For V, J and clone size, that table is used; D and trimming come from the DNA. For this sample the table gives around 180,000 clones, of which around 76% were detected only once. Of the sample, about a sixth is held by the ten largest clones.

In the prospective study, participants were about 18 to 100 years old, resided in 25 or so geographic areas of the United States, and were enrolled through a virtual design. In the prospective study, participants were assigned to cohorts based on the clinical history participants reported in a screening survey and a study questionnaire. In the prospective study, whole blood, serum and a nasopharyngeal or oropharyngeal swab were collected from each participant by mobile phlebotomists. Additional blood draws and questionnaires over an approximately 2-month period could optionally be provided by prospective study participants. Before DNA extraction, blood samples from the prospective study were shipped at room temperature or frozen. The CDR3 covers 16 residues, taking in both the cysteine and the phenylalanine. The retained sequence is limited to the CDR3, 48 bases, with the frame set at the first base. As encoded in the germline V gene, CDR1 is KGHSH while CDR2 is LQKENI. Here V drops 3 bases and J drops 9 bases, and the junction holds 10 bases not matched to any gene.

Sequencing used PBMCs or T cells enriched from blood (not recorded which). This receptor was taken from a woman aged 45 to 65 with acute COVID-19. The rearrangement joined TRBV18 to TRBJ1-5; 11 bases in the junction line up with TRBD1. CDR3 loop: CASSPPRGTGGRPQHF. At the DNA level, the sequence is TGTGCCAGCTCACCTCCACGTGGGACAGGGGGTAGGCCCCAGCATTTT.